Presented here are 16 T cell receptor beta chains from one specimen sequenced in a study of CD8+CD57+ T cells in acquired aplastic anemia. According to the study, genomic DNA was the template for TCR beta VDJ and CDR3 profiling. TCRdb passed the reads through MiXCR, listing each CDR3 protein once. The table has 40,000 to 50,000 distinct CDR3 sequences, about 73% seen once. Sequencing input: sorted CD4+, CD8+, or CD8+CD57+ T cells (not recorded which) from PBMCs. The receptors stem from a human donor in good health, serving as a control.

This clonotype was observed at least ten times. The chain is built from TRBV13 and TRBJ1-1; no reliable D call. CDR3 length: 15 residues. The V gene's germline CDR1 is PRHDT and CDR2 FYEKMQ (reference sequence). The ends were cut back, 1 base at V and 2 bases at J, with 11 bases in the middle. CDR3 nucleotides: TGTGCCAGCAGCTTAGAGGGCGACGCAAACACTGAAGCTTTCTTT. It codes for CASSLEGDANTEAFF.

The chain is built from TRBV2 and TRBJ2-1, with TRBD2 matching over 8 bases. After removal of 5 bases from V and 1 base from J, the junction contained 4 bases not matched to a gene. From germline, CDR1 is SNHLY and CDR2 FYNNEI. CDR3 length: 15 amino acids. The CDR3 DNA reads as TGTGCCAGCAGTCTCGGACTAGCTTCCTACAATGAGCAGTTCTTC. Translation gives CASSLGLASYNEQFF.

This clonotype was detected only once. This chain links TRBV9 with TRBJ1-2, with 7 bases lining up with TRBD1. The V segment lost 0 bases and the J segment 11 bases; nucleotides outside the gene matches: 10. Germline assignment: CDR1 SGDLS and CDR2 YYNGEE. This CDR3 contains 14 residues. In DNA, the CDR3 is TGTGCCAGCAGCGTAGACCCGACAGGGCCCTCGTACACCTTC. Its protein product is CASSVDPTGPSYTF.

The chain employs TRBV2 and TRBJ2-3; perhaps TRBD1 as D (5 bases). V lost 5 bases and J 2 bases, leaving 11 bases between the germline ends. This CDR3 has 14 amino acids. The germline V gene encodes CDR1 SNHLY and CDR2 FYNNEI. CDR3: CASSMTVHTDTQYF. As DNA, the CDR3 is TGTGCCAGCAGTATGACAGTGCACACAGATACGCAGTATTTT.

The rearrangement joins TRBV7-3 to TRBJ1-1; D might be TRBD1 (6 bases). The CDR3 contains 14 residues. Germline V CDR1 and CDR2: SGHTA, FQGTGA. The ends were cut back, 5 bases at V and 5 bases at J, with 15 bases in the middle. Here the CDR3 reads CASSAQGRGTEAFF. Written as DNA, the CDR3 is TGTGCCAGCAGCGCGCAGGGGAGGGGTACTGAAGCTTTCTTT.

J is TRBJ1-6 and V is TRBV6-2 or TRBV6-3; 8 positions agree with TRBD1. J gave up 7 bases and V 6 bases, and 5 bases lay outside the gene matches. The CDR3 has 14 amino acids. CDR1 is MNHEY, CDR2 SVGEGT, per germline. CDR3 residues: CASSLGQENSPLHF. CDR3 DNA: TGTGCCAGCAGCCTGGGACAGGAGAATTCACCCCTCCACTTT.

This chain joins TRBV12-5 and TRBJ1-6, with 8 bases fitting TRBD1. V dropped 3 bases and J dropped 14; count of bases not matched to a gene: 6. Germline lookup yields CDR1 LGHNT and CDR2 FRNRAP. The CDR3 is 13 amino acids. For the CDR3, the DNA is TGTGCTAGTGGTTTTGTGGGGACAGGTGCCCTCCACTTT. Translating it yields CASGFVGTGALHF.

CDR3 nucleotides: TGTGCCAGCAGTGAACATGGGCCCAATGAGCAGTTCTTC. Its protein product is CASSEHGPNEQFF. The gene calls are TRBV2 and TRBJ2-1; D is undetermined. Per the germline V gene, CDR1 is SNHLY and CDR2 is FYNNEI. The V end was cut by 2 bases, the J end by 6 bases, with 8 bases between. There are 13 residues in the CDR3.

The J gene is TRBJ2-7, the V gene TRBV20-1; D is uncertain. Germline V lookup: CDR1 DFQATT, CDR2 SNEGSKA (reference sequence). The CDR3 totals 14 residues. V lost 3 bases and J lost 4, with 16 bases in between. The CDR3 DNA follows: TGCAGTGCTAGTTACCCCTTATCTAGGTACGAGCAGTACTTC. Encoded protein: CSASYPLSRYEQYF.

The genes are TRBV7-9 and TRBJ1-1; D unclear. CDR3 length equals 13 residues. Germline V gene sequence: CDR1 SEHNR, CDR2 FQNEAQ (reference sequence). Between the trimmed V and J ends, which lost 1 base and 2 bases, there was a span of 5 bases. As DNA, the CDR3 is TGTGCCAGCAGCTTAGAGGAAAACACTGAAGCTTTCTTT. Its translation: CASSLEENTEAFF.

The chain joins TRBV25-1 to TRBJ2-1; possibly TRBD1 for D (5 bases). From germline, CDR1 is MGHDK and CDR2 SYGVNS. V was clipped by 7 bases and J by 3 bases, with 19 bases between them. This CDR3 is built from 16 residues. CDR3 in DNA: TGTGCCAGCAACCCCGGTTTAGGGGCGTACTACAATGAGCAGTTCTTC. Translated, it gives CASNPGLGAYYNEQFF.

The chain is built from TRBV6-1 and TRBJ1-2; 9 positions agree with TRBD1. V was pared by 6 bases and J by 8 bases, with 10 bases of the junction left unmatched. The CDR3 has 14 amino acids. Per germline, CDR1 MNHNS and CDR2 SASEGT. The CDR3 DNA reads TGTGCCAGCAGGAGAGTGACAGGGGGGAGAGGCTACACCTTC. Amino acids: CASRRVTGGRGYTF.

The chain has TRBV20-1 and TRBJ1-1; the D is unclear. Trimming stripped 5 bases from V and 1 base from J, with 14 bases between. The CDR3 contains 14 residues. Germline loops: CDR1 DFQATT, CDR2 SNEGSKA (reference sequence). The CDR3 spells CSASIGEGNTEAFF. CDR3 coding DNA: TGCAGTGCTTCGATCGGGGAGGGGAACACTGAAGCTTTCTTT.

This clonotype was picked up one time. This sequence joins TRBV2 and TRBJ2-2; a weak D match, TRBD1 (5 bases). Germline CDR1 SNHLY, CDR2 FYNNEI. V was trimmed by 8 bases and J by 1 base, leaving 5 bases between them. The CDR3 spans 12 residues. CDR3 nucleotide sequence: TGTGCCAGCCAGGGGAACACCGGGGAGCTGTTTTTT. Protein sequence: CASQGNTGELFF.

The CDR3 spells CASSLFVAGTVPQYF. The CDR3 DNA reads TGTGCCAGCAGCTTGTTCGTAGCGGGAACCGTCCCCCAGTACTTC. This sequence joins TRBV11-2 and TRBJ2-7; 8 nucleotides match TRBD2. Germline CDR1 and CDR2: SGHAT and FQNNGV. This CDR3 has 15 amino acids. V lost 3 bases and J lost 10; bases outside the gene matches: 14.

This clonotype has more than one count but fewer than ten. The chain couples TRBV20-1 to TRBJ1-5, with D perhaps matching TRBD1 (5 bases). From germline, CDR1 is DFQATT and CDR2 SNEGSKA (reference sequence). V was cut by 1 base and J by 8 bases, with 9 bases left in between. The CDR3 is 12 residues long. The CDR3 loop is CSARGGEKPQHF. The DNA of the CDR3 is TGCAGTGCTAGAGGGGGCGAAAAGCCCCAGCATTTT.